This TCR beta chain was profiled in a study of shared clonotypes between healthy human individuals. Study observations and caveats: Between a few donors, naive CD4 clonotypes were shared at a level of around 4.8%. Relative to memory subsets, naive subsets generally showed larger estimated richness.

To note about this clone: Its antigen is not identified.

This CDR3 contains 13 residues. CDR1 and CDR2 from the germline V gene are MNHEY and SVGAGI. V lost 5 bases, J lost 2 bases, and 9 bases lay in between. Produced via immunoSEQ multiplex PCR; TCRdb's table is partial and in-frame only. The repertoire holds 550,000 to 600,000 clones, with 95% to 98% as singletons. Terminally differentiated effector memory CD45RA+ cells were excluded by CCR7 positive selection of CD45RO-negative cells. Sequencing input: naive CD8+ T cells sorted from blood. The clonotype originates from a man aged 25-40 years in good health. The chain has TRBV6-5 and TRBJ1-2, with D unclear. The CDR3 nucleotides read TGTGCCAGCAGTCGGACGGGAAACTATGGCTACACCTTC. As protein: CASSRTGNYGYTF.